This T cell receptor beta chain emerged from a study of OX40 agonist ivuxolimab in advanced cancers. Some clones are missing from TCRdb's copy, which holds only in-frame ones; the method was immunoSEQ multiplex PCR. The sample lists 40,000 to 60,000 clones, about 88% seen once, with 1.6% in the top ten. The length of the CDR3 is 16 residues. Trimming pared 1 base from V and 3 bases from J, leaving 10 bases between. Germline V gene data show CDR1 as SGHAT and CDR2 as FQNNGV. Blood got drawn at baseline, again on cycle 4 day 1, and then on cycle 7 day 1. This clone appeared once. The receptor comes from an adult with an advanced solid tumor such as melanoma, head and neck, liver or kidney cancer. Sequenced material: CD4+ or CD8+ T cells sorted from blood, taken in a trial of the OX40 agonist ivuxolimab. V usage is TRBV11-2 and J usage is TRBJ2-6; possibly TRBD2 for D (6 bases). The CDR3 here is CASSLGPGSGANVLTF. CDR3 coding DNA: TGTGCCAGCAGCTTAGGACCCGGGAGTGGGGCCAACGTCCTGACTTTC.